A selection of T cell receptor beta chains follows, all from one sample in a study of radiotherapy plus CTLA-4 blockade in lung cancer. The method was immunoSEQ multiplex PCR; TCRdb's version includes in-frame clones alone and lacks a portion of them. The sample lists about 97,000 clones, 65% to 85% occurring once. The sample was peripheral blood, taken from a patient treated with radiotherapy plus ipilimumab. Receptor source: a human donor with non-small cell lung cancer who had a partial response to radiotherapy plus ipilimumab. Some clones in this sample may be carry-over from other donors' samples. CDR3s include the opening cysteine and the closing phenylalanine or tryptophan. The D gene is left open where the match is weak. Some rows mark clone size as missing; the rest say once, few, many or name a class of expanded clone.

abundance: once; d_gene: NA; j_gene: TRBJ2-7; v_gene: TRBV5-1; CDR3nt: TGCGCCAGCAGCTTGGTGGTCAGCTCCTACGAGCAGTACTTC; CDR3aa: CASSLVVSSYEQYF
abundance: NA; d_gene: NA; j_gene: TRBJ2-5; v_gene: TRBV5-6; CDR3nt: TGTGCCAGCAGCCACCGCTCGGGGAACCCACAAGAGACCCAGTACTTC; CDR3aa: CASSHRSGNPQETQYF
abundance: NA; d_gene: TRBD2; j_gene: TRBJ2-5; v_gene: TRBV7-2; CDR3nt: TGTGCCAGCAGTCTAGCGGGAAGAGGAGAGACCCAGTACTTC; CDR3aa: CASSLAGRGETQYF
abundance: NA; d_gene: NA; j_gene: TRBJ1-2; v_gene: TRBV28; CDR3nt: TGTGCCAGCAGGAGAAAGGGACATTCCTATGGCTACACCTTC; CDR3aa: CASRRKGHSYGYTF
abundance: NA; d_gene: TRBD1; j_gene: TRBJ1-1; v_gene: TRBV30; CDR3nt: TGTGCCTGGGCCGGGACAGGGGACACTGAAGCTTTCTTT; CDR3aa: CAWAGTGDTEAFF
abundance: NA; d_gene: NA; j_gene: TRBJ2-1; v_gene: TRBV29-1; CDR3nt: TGCAGCCTCCTACAGGTTAGGGGAGGTGAGCAGTTCTTC; CDR3aa: CSLLQVRGGEQFF
abundance: NA; d_gene: NA; j_gene: TRBJ2-1; v_gene: TRBV11-2; CDR3nt: TGTGCCAGCAGCTTAGAGCGGGGTGAGTTCTTC; CDR3aa: CASSLERGEFF
abundance: NA; d_gene: TRBD1; j_gene: TRBJ2-7; v_gene: TRBV19; CDR3nt: TGTGCCAGTAGTATCTCGGGACAGGGGGGCGTCTACGAGCAGTACTTC; CDR3aa: CASSISGQGGVYEQYF
abundance: NA; d_gene: NA; j_gene: TRBJ2-7; v_gene: TRBV7-2; CDR3nt: TGTGCCAGCAGCTTAGCGGGGCGTGAGGACCCCCTCCACGAGCAGTACTTC; CDR3aa: CASSLAGREDPLHEQYF
abundance: NA; d_gene: NA; j_gene: TRBJ1-2; v_gene: TRBV7-6; CDR3nt: TGTGCCAGCAGCTTAGAAGACGGAGCTAACTATGGCTACACCTTC; CDR3aa: CASSLEDGANYGYTF
abundance: NA; d_gene: TRBD1; j_gene: TRBJ2-3; v_gene: TRBV4-2; CDR3nt: TGTGCCAGCAGCCAAGTGGACAGGCCCCCTTTCACTAGCACAGATACGCAGTATTTT; CDR3aa: CASSQVDRPPFTSTDTQYF
abundance: NA; d_gene: TRBD1; j_gene: TRBJ1-5; v_gene: TRBV19; CDR3nt: TGTGCCAGTAGCCCGGGACAGGGGACCAATCAGCCCCAGCATTTT; CDR3aa: CASSPGQGTNQPQHF
abundance: NA; d_gene: NA; j_gene: TRBJ2-1; v_gene: TRBV4-1; CDR3nt: TGCGCCAGCAGCCAGACTACCACAGGGAGATCCAAGCAGTTCTTC; CDR3aa: CASSQTTTGRSKQFF
abundance: NA; d_gene: NA; j_gene: TRBJ2-7; v_gene: TRBV7-9; CDR3nt: TGTGCCAGCAGCTGGTCCGAGGGCTACGAGCAGTACTTC; CDR3aa: CASSWSEGYEQYF
abundance: NA; d_gene: NA; j_gene: TRBJ2-5; v_gene: TRBV5-6; CDR3nt: TGTGCCAGCAGCCAAACCTTCACCCAAACTTTCATCGAGACCCAGTACTTC; CDR3aa: CASSQTFTQTFIETQYF
abundance: NA; d_gene: TRBD2; j_gene: TRBJ2-3; v_gene: TRBV19; CDR3nt: TGTGCCAGTAGTCTTCAGACTAGCGGGGGGGAGGATACGCAGTATTTT; CDR3aa: CASSLQTSGGEDTQYF
abundance: NA; d_gene: NA; j_gene: TRBJ1-5; v_gene: TRBV7-2; CDR3nt: TGTGCCAGCAGCTTCGGCAGGATCAATCAGCCCCAGCATTTT; CDR3aa: CASSFGRINQPQHF
abundance: NA; d_gene: NA; j_gene: TRBJ1-1; v_gene: TRBV9; CDR3nt: TGTGCCAGCAGCGTAGTTCTGGAGCGGAGCGCTGAAGCTTTCTTT; CDR3aa: CASSVVLERSAEAFF
abundance: few; d_gene: TRBD1; j_gene: TRBJ1-2; v_gene: TRBV5-6; CDR3nt: TGTGCCAGCAGCCCTATTCGACAGGGTAAAAGTAAGGAGGGCTACACCTTC; CDR3aa: CASSPIRQGKSKEGYTF
abundance: NA; d_gene: NA; j_gene: TRBJ1-5; v_gene: TRBV5-4; CDR3nt: TGTGCCAGCAGCCCATTGCCGGGACAGCCCCAGCATTTT; CDR3aa: CASSPLPGQPQHF
abundance: NA; d_gene: TRBD1; j_gene: TRBJ1-4; v_gene: TRBV11-2; CDR3nt: TGTGCCAGCAGCTTATCCAGGGGGAATGAAAAACTGTTTTTT; CDR3aa: CASSLSRGNEKLFF
abundance: NA; d_gene: NA; j_gene: TRBJ2-2; v_gene: TRBV5-6; CDR3nt: TGTGCCAGCCGGGAAAAACTGAACACCGGGGAGCTGTTTTTT; CDR3aa: CASREKLNTGELFF
abundance: NA; d_gene: TRBD1; j_gene: TRBJ1-4; v_gene: TRBV4-3; CDR3nt: TGCGCCAGCAGCCAAGGGACAGGAATTGGTTCTTGGGAAAAACTGTTTTTT; CDR3aa: CASSQGTGIGSWEKLFF
abundance: NA; d_gene: NA; j_gene: TRBJ2-5; v_gene: TRBV27; CDR3nt: TGTGCCAGCAGACAGACAGTCTGGGAGACCCAGTACTTC; CDR3aa: CASRQTVWETQYF
abundance: NA; d_gene: TRBD2; j_gene: TRBJ2-3; v_gene: TRBV12-5; CDR3nt: TGTGCTTCAGGAGGAGCGGGGGGCGCAGATACGCAGTATTTT; CDR3aa: CASGGAGGADTQYF
abundance: NA; d_gene: TRBD2; j_gene: TRBJ2-5; v_gene: TRBV11-3; CDR3nt: TGTGCCAGCAGCCAAACCGGGACTAGCGGGGGAGATCAAGAGACCCAGTACTTC; CDR3aa: CASSQTGTSGGDQETQYF
abundance: NA; d_gene: NA; j_gene: TRBJ2-1; v_gene: TRBV11-3; CDR3nt: TGTGCCAGCAGCTTAGGGCTGGGAGGCAATGAGCAGTTCTTC; CDR3aa: CASSLGLGGNEQFF
abundance: NA; d_gene: TRBD1; j_gene: TRBJ2-7; v_gene: TRBV6-1; CDR3nt: TGTGCCAGCAGTGCGACAGGGTCGGTCGAGCAGTACTTC; CDR3aa: CASSATGSVEQYF
abundance: NA; d_gene: NA; j_gene: TRBJ2-7; v_gene: TRBV6-6; CDR3nt: TGTGCCAGCAGTTACGGCCCGGCAGGCTACGAGCAGTACTTC; CDR3aa: CASSYGPAGYEQYF